This T cell receptor (beta chain) was sequenced in a study of control samples from healthy donors and cancer patients. Germline CDR1 reads KGHDR; CDR2 reads SFDVKD. CDR3 length equals 13 residues. Trimming took 6 bases from V and 7 from J; bases not matched to a gene: 6. The repertoire was sequenced with immunoSEQ multiplex PCR; TCRdb's copy has only in-frame clones and lacks some. The sample includes around 58,000 clones, 88% of them seen just once. V and J are TRBV24-1 and TRBJ2-7; 9 positions agree with TRBD1. The receptor was isolated from a man in his forties or fifties in good health. The sequenced material came from blood. The CDR3 reads CATSKGQGGEQYF. CDR3 nucleotides: TGTGCCACCAGTAAGGGACAGGGTGGAGAGCAGTACTTC.